Shown below are 2 T cell receptor beta chains from a single sample sequenced in a study of blood T cell repertoires in COVID-19. The assay was immunoSEQ multiplex PCR, and TCRdb's table has in-frame clones only and misses some. The sample shows about 100,000 clones, roughly 92% of them seen only once. The sample taken for sequencing was peripheral blood. These TCRs come from a man aged 65-85 years with acute or convalescent COVID-19.

The gene calls are TRBV19 and TRBJ1-2; TRBD1 aligns across 9 bases. The CDR3 has 15 residues. CDR1 and CDR2 from the germline V gene are LNHDA and SQIVND (reference sequence). The junction had 11 bases not matched to a gene; V was cut back by 5 bases and J by 7 bases. CDR3 sequence (DNA): TGTGCCAGTAGTTCCACAGGGGGCGTTGGATCTGGCTACACCTTC. Its protein product is CASSSTGGVGSGYTF.

The rearrangement uses TRBV5-1 and TRBJ1-3; 7 bases line up with TRBD1. The V and J ends lost 4 bases and 2 bases, in that order; junction bases with no gene match: 6. CDR3 length: 15 amino acids. Per the germline V gene, CDR1 is SGHRS and CDR2 is YFSETQ. CDR3 protein: CASSERGLTGNTIYF. DNA for the CDR3: TGCGCCAGCAGCGAGAGGGGGCTGACTGGAAACACCATATATTTT. Supplemented by reference TRBV5-1 and TRBJ1-3, the full variable domain reads KAGVTQTPRYLIKTRGQQVTLSCSPISGHRSVSWYQQTPGQGLQFLFEYFSETQRNKGNFPGRFSGRQFSNSRSEMNVSTLELGDSALYLCASSERGLTGNTIYFGEGSWLTVV.